This TCR beta chain was sequenced for a study of CD8 T cells in Susac syndrome. V was pared by 5 bases and J by 2 bases, with 16 bases between. CDR1 and CDR2 from the germline V gene are LGHNA and YNFKEQ. CDR3 length equals 17 residues. CD8+ and CD4+ blood T cells underwent TCR beta sequencing. Negative isolation was used for CD8+ and CD4+ T cells and FACS enrichment for TEMRA cells. It was with random hexamers that 0.5 to 1 ug RNA was reverse transcribed. TCRdb fed the immunoSEQ multiplex PCR reads into MiXCR, producing one record per CDR3 protein. The sample has about 160,000 distinct CDR3 sequences; approximately 95% are singletons.

The chain uses TRBV4-2 and TRBJ2-6; either TRBD1 or TRBD2 may fit D (6 bases each). The clonotype was recovered from a human donor with Susac syndrome. Sequenced material: CD4+ T cells from PBMCs. CDR3 in DNA: TGTGCCAGCAGCGTCGAAGGGGGGTCTACTGGGGCCAACGTCCTGACTTTC. Amino acids: CASSVEGGSTGANVLTF.